This entry lists 17 T cell receptor beta chains sequenced from one sample in a study of identical twins. TCRdb recomputed calls from the 5' RACE reads with MiXCR, one row per CDR3 protein. Among about 890,000 distinct CDR3 sequences listed, around 12% were seen once. These records were also assigned to another study, of yellow fever vaccine responses in identical twins.

The sample was PBMCs. These receptor sequences come from a woman aged 18-35 years in good health.

This chain connects TRBV7-9 to TRBJ2-2; TRBD2 agrees at 11 bases. J was trimmed by 7 bases and V by 8 bases; bases with no gene match: 6. The germline V gene encodes CDR1 SEHNR and CDR2 FQNEAQ (reference sequence). The CDR3 is made up of 14 amino acids. CDR3 DNA: TGTGCCAGCCGAACTAGCGGGAGTAGCGGGGAGCTGTTTTTT. Amino acid sequence: CASRTSGSSGELFF. Drawing the rest from reference TRBV7-9 and TRBJ2-2, the complete variable domain is DTGVSQNPRHKITKRGQNVTFRCDPISEHNRLYWYRQTLGQGPEFLTYFQNEAQLEKSRLLSDRFSAERPKGSFSTLEIQRTEQGDSAMYLCASRTSGSSGELFFGEGSRLTVL.

The rearrangement links TRBV9 to TRBJ1-2, with 7 bases fitting TRBD1. Trimming removed 3 bases from V and 6 bases from J; junction bases left unmatched: 2. CDR1 SGDLS and CDR2 YYNGEE come from the germline V gene. This CDR3 is 12 amino acids long. CDR3 coding DNA: TGTGCCAGCAGCGGGACAGGTCATGGCTACACCTTC. Its translation is CASSGTGHGYTF.

This chain uses TRBV6-5 with TRBJ2-7; perhaps D is TRBD1 or TRBD2 (6 bases each). Germline V gene data show CDR1 as MNHEY and CDR2 as SVGAGI. V was pared by 4 bases and J by 3 bases, with 16 bases between. The CDR3 spans 15 residues. The DNA for the CDR3 is TGTGCCAGCAGTTGGATGGGGGGCGACAACTACGAGCAGTACTTC. This sequence encodes CASSWMGGDNYEQYF.

This chain uses TRBV3-1 with TRBJ2-1; 12 bases agree with TRBD1. The V gene's germline CDR1 is LGHDT and CDR2 YNNKEL (reference sequence). V was clipped by 5 bases and J by 7 bases; unmatched bases: 6. CDR3 size: 15 residues. CDR3 region: CASSMGQGARNEQFF. The CDR3 DNA is TGTGCCAGCAGCATGGGACAGGGGGCAAGGAATGAGCAGTTCTTC.

V is TRBV21-1 and J is TRBJ2-1; the tabulated D call, TRBD1, remains unverified against the DNA. TRBV21-1 is an annotated pseudogene. CDR3 length: 16 residues. The CDR3 DNA sequence: TGTGCCAGCAGCAAAGCGGGGACAGACGCCTACAATGAGCAGTTCTTC. Its protein is CASSKAGTDAYNEQFF.

The chain combines TRBV29-1 with TRBJ2-3; D is ambiguous. The V end lost 6 bases, the J end lost 0 bases, and 10 bases lay between the germline ends. CDR1 is SQVTM, CDR2 ANQGSEA, per germline. The CDR3 has 13 residues. The CDR3 region has the DNA TGCAGCGTCTTGGGTGGTAGCACAGATACGCAGTATTTT. It specifies CSVLGGSTDTQYF.

The chain employs TRBV20-1 and TRBJ2-5, with 11 nucleotides matching TRBD2. This CDR3 is 17 amino acids long. V was pared by 1 base and J by 4 bases, with 11 bases of the junction left unmatched. From germline, CDR1 is DFQATT and CDR2 SNEGSKA (reference sequence). In DNA, the CDR3 is TGCAGTGCTAGAGGGGCTAGCGGGGGGACTCACCCAGAGACCCAGTACTTC. It codes for CSARGASGGTHPETQYF.

This clonotype was seen at least ten times. The gene calls are TRBV15 and TRBJ1-1, with D perhaps TRBD1 (6 bases). V shed 0 bases and J shed 1 base, with 9 bases lying between them. Germline CDR1 and CDR2: LNHNV and YYDKDF (reference sequence). The CDR3 covers 15 residues. The CDR3 DNA sequence: TGTGCCACCAGCAGAGATCGGGGGGCGAACACTGAAGCTTTCTTT. It encodes CATSRDRGANTEAFF. The whole variable domain, remainder taken from reference TRBV15 and TRBJ1-1, is DAMVIQNPRYQVTQFGKPVTLSCSQTLNHNVMYWYQQKSSQAPKLLFHYYDKDFNNEADTPDNFQSRRPNTSFCFLDIRSPGLGDTAMYLCATSRDRGANTEAFFGQGTRLTVV.

This clonotype was recorded at least ten times. The chain has TRBV24-1 and TRBJ2-1; D ambiguous. Trimming left V 4 bases short and J 8 bases short, with 11 bases between. The CDR3 spans 13 residues. The germline gives CDR1 KGHDR, CDR2 SFDVKD. CDR3 protein: CATSESPRDEQFF. CDR3 in DNA: TGTGCCACCAGTGAGTCACCCCGTGATGAGCAGTTCTTC.

For the CDR3, the DNA is TGTGCCATCAGTGAATTGAGCGGGAGGGCCAGTCTAAATGAGCAGTTCTTC. This codes for CAISELSGRASLNEQFF. The V and J genes are TRBV10-3 and TRBJ2-1; 10 nucleotides line up with TRBD2. Germline-derived CDR1 and CDR2 are ENHRY and SYGVKD. This CDR3 contains 17 residues. The junction had 12 bases not matched to a gene; V was cut back by 3 bases and J by 7 bases.

This clonotype appeared a few times. This chain joins TRBV20-1 and TRBJ2-6, with D uncertain. Trimming removed 4 bases at V and 0 bases at J, with 13 bases between. This CDR3 region has 16 residues. Per germline, CDR1 DFQATT and CDR2 SNEGSKA (reference sequence). This chain's CDR3 is CSATNGPGSGANVLTF. In nucleotides, the CDR3 is TGCAGTGCTACAAACGGACCGGGCTCTGGGGCCAACGTCCTGACTTTC.

This clonotype was recorded many times. The gene calls are TRBV3-1 and TRBJ1-1, with D possibly TRBD1 on 5 matching bases. CDR3 length equals 15 residues. The V and J ends lost 4 bases and 0 bases respectively, with 12 bases between them. The germline CDR1 and CDR2 sequences are LGHDT and YNNKEL (reference sequence). The CDR3 protein is CASSRGTDVNTEAFF. In DNA form, the CDR3 reads TGTGCCAGCAGCCGTGGGACCGATGTGAACACTGAAGCTTTCTTT. The full variable domain, rest sourced from reference TRBV3-1 and TRBJ1-1, is DTAVSQTPKYLVTQMGNDKSIKCEQNLGHDTMYWYKQDSKKFLKIMFSYNNKELIINETVPNRFSPKSPDKAHLNLHINSLELGDSAVYFCASSRGTDVNTEAFFGQGTRLTVV.

The chain recombines TRBV5-1 with TRBJ2-1, with D unclear. The CDR3 has 14 residues. Trimming stripped 5 bases from V and 4 bases from J, with 13 bases between. Germline V gives CDR1 SGHRS, CDR2 YFSETQ. The CDR3 nucleotides read TGCGCCAGCAGTGCGGCGGTTACATACAATGAGCAGTTCTTC. This codes for CASSAAVTYNEQFF.

The gene calls are TRBV20-1 and TRBJ2-4; 7 bases are a match to TRBD1. CDR1 is DFQATT, CDR2 SNEGSKA, per germline (reference sequence). With 5 bases clipped from V and 5 bases from J, the junction kept 6 bases outside the gene matches. The length of the CDR3 is 13 residues. In DNA, the CDR3 is TGCAGTGCTGGTCCTACAGGGGAAAACATTCAGTACTTC. Translation: CSAGPTGENIQYF.

This clonotype was seen repeatedly, ten times or more. The V gene is TRBV12-3 or TRBV12-4, the J gene TRBJ1-5; tentatively, D is TRBD1 (5 bases). V was trimmed by 2 bases and J by 6 bases, leaving 8 bases between them. The CDR3 contains 13 residues. The CDR3 nucleotides are TGTGCCAGCAGTTTATCCCAGGGTCAGCCCCAGCATTTT. Protein product: CASSLSQGQPQHF.

This rearrangement joins TRBV12-3 or TRBV12-4 to TRBJ2-1, with TRBD2 matching 13 bases. Trimming took 2 bases from V and 7 from J; bases not matched to a gene: 14. The CDR3 contains 19 residues. Written as DNA, the CDR3 is TGTGCCAGCAGTTTACTTCAGGGCACTAGCGGGAGGGCCAAGAATGAGCAGTTCTTC. The encoded protein is CASSLLQGTSGRAKNEQFF.

The chain employs TRBV7-6 and TRBJ2-7, with 14 bases matching TRBD2. The CDR3 runs 16 residues. The J segment lost 3 bases and the V segment lost 1 base, leaving 2 bases of the junction unmatched. CDR1 is SGHVS and CDR2 is FNYEAQ in the germline V gene. CDR3 bases: TGTGCCAGCAGCTTAGAAGGGACTAGCGGGAGCTACGAGCAGTACTTC. It is translated as CASSLEGTSGSYEQYF.